This T cell receptor beta chain is from a study of T cells in women clearing cervical HPV infection. Study at large: Blood came at first lesion visit for cases, post-clearance for controls.

With 5 bases removed from V and 2 bases from J, the gap between germline ends came to 16 bases. CDR3 length equals 15 residues. The V gene's germline CDR1 is LNHDA and CDR2 SQIVND (reference sequence). Clones were read by immunoSEQ multiplex PCR, and TCRdb kept only the in-frame ones, dropping some. Its table records tens of thousands of clones. Remarks on this clone: The observed sequence ends 3 residues before the CDR3 terminus, with the missing tail filled in from the germline J gene.

The receptor was isolated from a woman between 18 and 70 years old with a cervical HPV16 infection that either progressed to CIN3+ or cleared (not recorded which). Specimen: blood buffy coat. The rearrangement links TRBV19 to TRBJ2-7; D is perhaps TRBD1 (7 bases). CDR3 region: CASSRFQGGTYEQYF. The covered CDR3 bases are TGTGCCAGTAGTCGTTTCCAGGGGGGAACCTACGAG.